This TCR beta chain appears in the sequencing data of a study of CD8+ T cells in alopecia areata. Deletions cut 4 bases from V and 0 bases from J, with 11 bases between. Germline assignment: CDR1 SGHRS and CDR2 YFSETQ. The CDR3 contains 15 residues. This clone was observed a few times. As for treatment: oral pan-JAK inhibitor, 5-10 mg twice daily. Reverse transcription of extracted RNA yielded cDNA, which provided the sequencing template. Generated by immunoSEQ multiplex PCR, the TCRdb table keeps only in-frame clones and is missing some. The data hold 200,000 or so clones, with approximately 40% observed a single time.

The specimen comprised CD4+ T cells sorted from blood, sampled at approximately week 37, from a patient treated with tofacitinib. This clonotype originated in a human donor with alopecia areata. The chain employs TRBV5-1 and TRBJ2-1; possibly TRBD2 for D (6 bases). CDR3 residues: CASSTDGGSYNEQFF. In nucleotides, the CDR3 is TGCGCCAGCAGCACCGACGGGGGCTCCTACAATGAGCAGTTCTTC. Full variable domain (missing parts from reference TRBV5-1 and TRBJ2-1): KAGVTQTPRYLIKTRGQQVTLSCSPISGHRSVSWYQQTPGQGLQFLFEYFSETQRNKGNFPGRFSGRQFSNSRSEMNVSTLELGDSALYLCASSTDGGSYNEQFFGPGTRLTVL.